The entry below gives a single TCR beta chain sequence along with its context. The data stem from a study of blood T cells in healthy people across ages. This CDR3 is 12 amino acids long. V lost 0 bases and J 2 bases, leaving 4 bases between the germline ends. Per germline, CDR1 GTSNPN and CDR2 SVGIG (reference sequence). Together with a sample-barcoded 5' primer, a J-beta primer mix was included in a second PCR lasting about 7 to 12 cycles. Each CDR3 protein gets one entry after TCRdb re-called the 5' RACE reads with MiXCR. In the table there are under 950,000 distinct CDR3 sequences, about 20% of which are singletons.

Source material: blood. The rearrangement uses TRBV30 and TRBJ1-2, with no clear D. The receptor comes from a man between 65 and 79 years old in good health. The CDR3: CAWSVRNYGYTF. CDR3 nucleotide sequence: TGTGCCTGGAGTGTACGGAACTATGGCTACACCTTC.